Listed here are 30 T cell receptor beta chains from one sample, sequenced in a study of CXCR3-negative and CXCR3-positive naive CD8 T cells (dated by TCRdb to the late 2010s). The sample was run on a NextSeq 550. The Human TCR Profiling Kit (MiLaboratory) was used to make UMI-labeled 5' RACE TRB cDNA libraries. TCRdb reprocessed the reads and lists each CDR3 protein sequence as a single entry, with no DNA. The sample table records 45,000 or so distinct CDR3 sequences. The ten top clones hold about 1.4% of the sample. The sample was naive CXCR3- CD8+ T cells from blood. The cell subset or site label corresponds to: CD45RO-CCR7+CD27+CD95- naive CD8+ T cells lacking CXCR3 (TNR3-). These receptors were collected from a human donor in good health. Some clones in this sample may be carry-over from other donors' samples.

This chain uses TRBV6-2 or TRBV6-3 with TRBJ2-7. The CDR3 runs 12 residues. Per germline, CDR1 MNHEY and CDR2 SVGEGT. This CDR3 reads CASSRDRYEQYF.

The V gene is TRBV28, the J gene TRBJ2-7; TCRdb reports TRBD1, a call that lacks DNA to check it against. The CDR3 is 12 residues long. The germline CDR1 and CDR2 sequences are MDHEN and SYDVKM. CDR3 residues: CASSWGGYEQYF.

The chain employs TRBV12-3 or TRBV12-4 and TRBJ2-7; TCRdb selects TRBD1, and the lack of DNA leaves this call unchecked. The CDR3 has 12 residues. This CDR3 is CASSAKGGEQYF.

J is TRBJ1-2 and V is TRBV20-1; the TRBD1 assignment by TCRdb is unverifiable without DNA. CDR1 and CDR2 (germline): DFQATT, SNEGSKA (reference sequence). The CDR3 has 13 amino acids. The chain's CDR3 is CSARGDRDYGYTF.

The J gene is TRBJ2-3, the V gene TRBV7-9. Germline CDR1 reads SEHNR; CDR2 reads FQNEAQ (reference sequence). The CDR3 consists of 12 residues. This CDR3 reads CASRASDDTQYF.

The chain is built from TRBV21-1 and TRBJ1-2. TRBV21-1 is classified as a pseudogene. There are 15 residues in the CDR3. The CDR3: CASYPSGPWGYGYTF.

According to its frequency, this clonotype is medium-sized. This chain uses TRBV7-6 with TRBJ2-1. Germline V CDR1 and CDR2: SGHVS, FNYEAQ. CDR3 length: 15 residues. The CDR3 is CASSFSRSWGNEQFF.

The chain uses TRBV18 and TRBJ2-2. CDR1 is KGHSH and CDR2 is LQKENI in the germline V gene. This CDR3 is 12 amino acids long. The chain's CDR3 is CASSPVPGELFF.

This chain joins TRBV6-6 and TRBJ2-7; TCRdb's D call of TRBD1 is untestable without DNA. In germline, CDR1 is MNHNY, CDR2 SVGAGI (reference sequence). The CDR3 has 15 residues. This chain's CDR3 is CASSYYGQGSYEQYF.

CDR3 sequence: CATGTVDTGELFF. This rearrangement joins TRBV2 to TRBJ2-2; TCRdb reports TRBD1, a call that lacks DNA to check it against. Germline V gene data show CDR1 as SNHLY and CDR2 as FYNNEI. The CDR3 runs 13 residues.

V and J are TRBV5-1 and TRBJ2-1; the D call from TCRdb, TRBD2, cannot be confirmed without DNA. This CDR3 has 16 residues. Germline CDR1 reads SGHRS; CDR2 reads YFSETQ. The CDR3 sequence is CASTTIPSGSYNEQFF.

The chain links TRBV28 to TRBJ2-3. Looked up from germline, CDR1 is MDHEN and CDR2 is SYDVKM. The CDR3 contains 15 residues. The CDR3 region is CASSLDGIRTDTQYF.

The chain is built from TRBV3-1 and TRBJ2-1; as DNA is missing, the TRBD1 call by TCRdb cannot be tested. Germline CDR1 LGHDT, CDR2 YNNKEL (reference sequence). The CDR3 sequence is 20 residues long. The chain's CDR3 is CASSQAGTGVRPAGVNEQFF.

V usage is TRBV6-5 and J usage is TRBJ2-7; TCRdb names TRBD2, which stays unverified in the absence of DNA. CDR3 length: 16 amino acids. The germline V gene encodes CDR1 MNHEY and CDR2 SVGAGI. CDR3 region: CASSAQLAGGVYEQYF.

This chain connects TRBV15 to TRBJ1-1. The CDR3 has 14 amino acids. Germline values: CDR1 LNHNV, CDR2 YYDKDF (reference sequence). This CDR3 reads CATRETDPNTEAFF.

This chain links TRBV15 with TRBJ2-2; TCRdb calls TRBD2, which cannot be checked without DNA. CDR1 and CDR2 from the germline V gene are LNHNV and YYDKDF (reference sequence). The CDR3 consists of 13 residues. CDR3 protein: CATSRTLAGELFF.

The chain employs TRBV6-4 and TRBJ2-2. Per germline, CDR1 MRHNA and CDR2 SNTAGT. The CDR3 is made up of 13 amino acids. CDR3 sequence: CASSEESTGELFF.

The V call is TRBV29-1, the J call TRBJ1-5. The CDR3 sequence is 13 residues long. Per the germline V gene, CDR1 is SQVTM and CDR2 is ANQGSEA. The CDR3 sequence: CSVGVNVYQPQHF.

CDR3 protein: CSVEDKGTPPNYGYTF. The gene calls are TRBV29-1 and TRBJ1-2; TCRdb picks TRBD1, but there is no DNA to check that call. The CDR3 totals 16 residues. Germline V lookup: CDR1 SQVTM, CDR2 ANQGSEA.

The gene calls are TRBV6-5 and TRBJ1-1; TCRdb's D call, TRBD1, is unchecked because there is no DNA. CDR3 length: 14 amino acids. Germline V gene data show CDR1 as MNHEY and CDR2 as SVGAGI. The CDR3 loop is CASSYSGQPYEAFF.

The rearrangement joins TRBV4-2 to TRBJ2-7; TCRdb designates TRBD2, a call that cannot be tested without DNA. The CDR3 runs to 16 residues. The germline CDR1 and CDR2 sequences are LGHNA and YNFKEQ. Here the CDR3 reads CASSPTGGGLTYEQYF.

The chain employs TRBV24-1 and TRBJ1-5; absent DNA, TCRdb's TRBD1 call cannot be checked. This CDR3 has 16 residues. From germline, CDR1 is KGHDR and CDR2 SFDVKD. CDR3: CATSDSTTGNYQPQHF.

The rearrangement uses TRBV12-3 or TRBV12-4 and TRBJ1-1; checking the TCRdb D call of TRBD1 is not possible without DNA. The CDR3 runs to 13 residues. The CDR3 sequence: CASSFGSLTEAFF.

The gene calls are TRBV7-9 and TRBJ2-7; the D call of TRBD1 rests on TCRdb alone, since no DNA is present to check it. CDR3 length: 15 amino acids. Germline V gives CDR1 SEHNR, CDR2 FQNEAQ (reference sequence). CDR3: CASSVLGDRDYEQYF.

The rearrangement uses TRBV20-1 and TRBJ2-7; the TRBD1 assignment by TCRdb is unverifiable without DNA. CDR3 length: 15 residues. Germline CDR1 is DFQATT and CDR2 is SNEGSKA (reference sequence). The chain's CDR3 is CSASPGPTGRSEQYF.

This chain connects TRBV6-5 to TRBJ2-7; TCRdb returns TRBD2, unconfirmable since there is no DNA. Germline lookup yields CDR1 MNHEY and CDR2 SVGAGI. The CDR3 spans 15 residues. CDR3 in amino acids: CASSYSISGSVEQYF.

This chain links TRBV6-2 or TRBV6-3 with TRBJ2-7; TCRdb outputs TRBD2, but without DNA this stays unchecked. CDR1 is MNHEY, CDR2 SVGEGT, per germline. There are 15 residues in the CDR3. The CDR3: CASGLPSGGTYEQYF.

The rearrangement joins TRBV5-1 to TRBJ2-7. CDR1 SGHRS and CDR2 YFSETQ come from the germline V gene. This CDR3 is built from 13 residues. This CDR3 reads CASSLARDYEQYF.

V gene TRBV14 combines with J gene TRBJ2-2; the D gene TCRdb calls, TRBD1, cannot be checked with no DNA. Germline CDR1 and CDR2: SGHDN and FVKESK. The CDR3 is made up of 15 amino acids. The CDR3 spells CASSQEGHYTGELFF.

V gene TRBV20-1 combines with J gene TRBJ2-1; TCRdb picks TRBD2, but there is no DNA to check that call. Germline loops: CDR1 DFQATT, CDR2 SNEGSKA (reference sequence). The CDR3 length is 14 residues. This CDR3 reads CSTLSGESHNEQFF.